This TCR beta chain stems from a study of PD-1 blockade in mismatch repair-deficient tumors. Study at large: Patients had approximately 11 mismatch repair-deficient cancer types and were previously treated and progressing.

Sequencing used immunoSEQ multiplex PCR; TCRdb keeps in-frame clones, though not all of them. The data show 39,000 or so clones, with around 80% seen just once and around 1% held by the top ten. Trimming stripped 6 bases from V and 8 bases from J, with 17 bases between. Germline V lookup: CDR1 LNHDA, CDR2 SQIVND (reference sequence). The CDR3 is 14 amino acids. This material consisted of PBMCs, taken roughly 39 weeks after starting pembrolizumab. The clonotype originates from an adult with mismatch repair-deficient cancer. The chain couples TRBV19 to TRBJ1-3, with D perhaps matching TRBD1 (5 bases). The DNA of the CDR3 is TGTGCCAGTAGGTCGAATTCCAGGGTTGACACCATATATTTT. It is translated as CASRSNSRVDTIYF. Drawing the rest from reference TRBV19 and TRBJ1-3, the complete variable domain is DGGITQSPKYLFRKEGQNVTLSCEQNLNHDAMYWYRQDPGQGLRLIYYSQIVNDFQKGDIAEGYSVSREKKESFPLTVTSAQKNPTAFYLCASRSNSRVDTIYFGEGSWLTVV.